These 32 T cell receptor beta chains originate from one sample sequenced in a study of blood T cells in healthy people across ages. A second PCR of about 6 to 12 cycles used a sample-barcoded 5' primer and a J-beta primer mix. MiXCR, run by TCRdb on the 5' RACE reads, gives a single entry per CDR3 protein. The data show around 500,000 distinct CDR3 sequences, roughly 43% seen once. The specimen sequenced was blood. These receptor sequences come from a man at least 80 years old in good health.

CDR3 in DNA: TGTGCCAGTTCGGGGCAGAACTACAATGAGCAGTTCTTC. Translation gives CASSGQNYNEQFF. The gene calls are TRBV5-6 and TRBJ2-1; D tentatively reads TRBD1 or TRBD2 (5 bases each). The CDR3 is 13 amino acids. Germline V gene sequence: CDR1 SGHDT, CDR2 YYEEEE. Trimming shortened V by 8 bases and J by 3 bases, and 12 bases separated the two germline ends.

The CDR3 DNA reads as TGTGCCAGCAGCTCGAGGACTGGGCTCTACAATGAGCAGTTCTTC. This translates into CASSSRTGLYNEQFF. The chain carries TRBV7-9 and TRBJ2-1; D is possibly TRBD2 (5 bases). V was pared by 4 bases and J by 3 bases, with 13 bases between. CDR1 SEHNR and CDR2 FQNEAQ come from the germline V gene (reference sequence). The CDR3 consists of 15 residues. The whole variable domain, filled in from reference TRBV7-9 and TRBJ2-1, reads DTGVSQNPRHKITKRGQNVTFRCDPISEHNRLYWYRQTLGQGPEFLTYFQNEAQLEKSRLLSDRFSAERPKGSFSTLEIQRTEQGDSAMYLCASSSRTGLYNEQFFGPGTRLTVL.

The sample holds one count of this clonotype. The CDR3 coding sequence is TGTGCCAGCAGAAATCTGGGAGGTCGGGGGCAGTTCTTC. As protein: CASRNLGGRGQFF. This chain uses TRBV28 with TRBJ2-1, with D possibly matching TRBD2 (6 bases). CDR3 length: 13 amino acids. The V gene's germline CDR1 is MDHEN and CDR2 SYDVKM. V was shortened by 6 bases and J by 12 bases, with 18 bases between the two germline ends.

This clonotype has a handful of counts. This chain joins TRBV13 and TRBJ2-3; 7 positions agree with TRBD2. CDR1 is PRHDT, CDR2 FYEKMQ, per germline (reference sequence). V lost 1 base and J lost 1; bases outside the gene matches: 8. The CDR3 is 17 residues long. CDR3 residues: CASSLVQLAPGTDTQYF. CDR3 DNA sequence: TGTGCCAGCAGCTTAGTACAACTAGCGCCCGGCACAGATACGCAGTATTTT.

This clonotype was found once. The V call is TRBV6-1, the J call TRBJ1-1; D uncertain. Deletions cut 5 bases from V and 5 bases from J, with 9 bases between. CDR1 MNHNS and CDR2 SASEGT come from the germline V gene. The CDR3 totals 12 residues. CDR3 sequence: CASSIVRTEAFF. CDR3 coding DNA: TGTGCCAGCAGTATTGTTAGGACTGAAGCTTTCTTT.

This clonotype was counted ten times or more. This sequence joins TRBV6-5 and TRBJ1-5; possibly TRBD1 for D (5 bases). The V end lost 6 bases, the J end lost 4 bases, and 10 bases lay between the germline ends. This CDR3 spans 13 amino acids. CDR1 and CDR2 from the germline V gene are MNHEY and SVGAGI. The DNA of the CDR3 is TGTGCCAGCAGCTCCAGGGTAAATCAGCCCCAGCATTTT. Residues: CASSSRVNQPQHF.

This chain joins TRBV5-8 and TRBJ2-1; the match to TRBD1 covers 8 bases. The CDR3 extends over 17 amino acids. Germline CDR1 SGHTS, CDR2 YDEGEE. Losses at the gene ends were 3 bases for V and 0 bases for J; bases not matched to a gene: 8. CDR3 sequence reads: CASSYFQGASSYNEQFF. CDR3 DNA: TGTGCCAGCAGCTATTTTCAGGGGGCAAGCTCCTACAATGAGCAGTTCTTC.

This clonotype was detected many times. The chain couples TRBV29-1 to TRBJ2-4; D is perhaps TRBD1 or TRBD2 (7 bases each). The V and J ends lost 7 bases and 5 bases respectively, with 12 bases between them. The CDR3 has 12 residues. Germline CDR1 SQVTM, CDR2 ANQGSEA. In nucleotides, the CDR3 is TGCAGCGGGGGAGGGGGCGAAAACATTCAGTACTTC. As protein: CSGGGGENIQYF.

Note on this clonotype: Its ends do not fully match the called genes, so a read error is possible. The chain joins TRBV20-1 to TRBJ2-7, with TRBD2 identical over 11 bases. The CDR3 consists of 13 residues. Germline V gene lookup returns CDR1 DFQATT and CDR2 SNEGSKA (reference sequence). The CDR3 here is CSAGTSGTYKQYF. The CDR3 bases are TGCAGTGCCGGGACTAGCGGAACCTACAAGCAGTACTTC.

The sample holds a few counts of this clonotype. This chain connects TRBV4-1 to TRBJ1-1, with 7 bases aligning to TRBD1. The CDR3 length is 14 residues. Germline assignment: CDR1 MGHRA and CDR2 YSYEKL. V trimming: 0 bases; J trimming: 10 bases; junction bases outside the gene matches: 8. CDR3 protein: CASSQDFLGGRAFF. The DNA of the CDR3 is TGCGCCAGCAGCCAAGATTTTTTAGGGGGCCGAGCTTTCTTT.

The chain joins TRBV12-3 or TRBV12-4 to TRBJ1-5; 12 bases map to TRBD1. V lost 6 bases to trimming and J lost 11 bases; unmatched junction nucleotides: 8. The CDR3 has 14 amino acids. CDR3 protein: CASSLGQGARTQHF. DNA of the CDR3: TGTGCCAGCAGCCTGGGACAGGGGGCGCGGACCCAGCATTTT.

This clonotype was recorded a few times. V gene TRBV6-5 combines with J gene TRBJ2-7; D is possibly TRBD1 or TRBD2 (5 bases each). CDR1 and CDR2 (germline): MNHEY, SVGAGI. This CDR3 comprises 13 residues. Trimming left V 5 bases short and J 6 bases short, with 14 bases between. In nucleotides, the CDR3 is TGTGCCAGCAGTCCCTTAGGGACGGTCGAGCAGTACTTC. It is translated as CASSPLGTVEQYF.

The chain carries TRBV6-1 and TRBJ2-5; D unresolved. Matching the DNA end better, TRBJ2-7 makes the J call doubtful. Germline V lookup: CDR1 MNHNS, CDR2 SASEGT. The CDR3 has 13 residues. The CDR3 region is CASSEAGWLEQYF. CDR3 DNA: TGTGCCAGCAGTGAAGCTGGGTGGCTCGAGCAGTACTTC.

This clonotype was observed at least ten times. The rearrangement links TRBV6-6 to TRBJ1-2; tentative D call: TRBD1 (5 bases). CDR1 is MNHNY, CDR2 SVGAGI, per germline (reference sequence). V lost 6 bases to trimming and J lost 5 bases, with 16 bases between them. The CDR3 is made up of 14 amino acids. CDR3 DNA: TGTGCCAGCAGCCCCGGTGGGGCGACTTATGGCTACACCTTC. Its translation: CASSPGGATYGYTF.

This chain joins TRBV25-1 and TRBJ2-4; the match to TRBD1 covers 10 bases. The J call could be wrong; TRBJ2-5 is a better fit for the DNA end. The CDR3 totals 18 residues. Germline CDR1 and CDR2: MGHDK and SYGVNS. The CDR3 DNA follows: TGTGCCAGCAGTGCCGGTTTGGCATCCGGGACAGGGGTAGAGACCCAGTACTTC. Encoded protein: CASSAGLASGTGVETQYF.

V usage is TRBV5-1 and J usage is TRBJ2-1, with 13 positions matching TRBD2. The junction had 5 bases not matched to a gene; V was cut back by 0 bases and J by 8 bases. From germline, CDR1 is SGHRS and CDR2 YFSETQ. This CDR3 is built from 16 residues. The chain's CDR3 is CASSLGTSGGAYEQFF. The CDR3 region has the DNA TGCGCCAGCAGCTTGGGCACTAGCGGGGGGGCTTATGAGCAGTTCTTC. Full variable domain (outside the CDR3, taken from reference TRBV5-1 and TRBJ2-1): KAGVTQTPRYLIKTRGQQVTLSCSPISGHRSVSWYQQTPGQGLQFLFEYFSETQRNKGNFPGRFSGRQFSNSRSEMNVSTLELGDSALYLCASSLGTSGGAYEQFFGPGTRLTVL.

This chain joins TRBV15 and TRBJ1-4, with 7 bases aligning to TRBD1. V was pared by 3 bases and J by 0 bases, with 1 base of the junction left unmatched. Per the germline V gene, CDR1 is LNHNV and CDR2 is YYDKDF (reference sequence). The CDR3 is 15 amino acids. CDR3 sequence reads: CATSSGTATNEKLFF. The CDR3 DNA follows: TGTGCCACCAGCAGTGGGACAGCAACTAATGAAAAACTGTTTTTT.

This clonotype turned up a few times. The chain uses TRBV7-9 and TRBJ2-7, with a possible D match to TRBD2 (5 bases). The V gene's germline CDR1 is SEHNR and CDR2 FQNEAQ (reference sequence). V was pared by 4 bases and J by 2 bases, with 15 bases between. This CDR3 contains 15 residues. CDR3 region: CASSSKAEFAYEQYF. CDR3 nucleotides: TGTGCCAGCAGCTCCAAAGCGGAGTTTGCCTACGAGCAGTACTTC.

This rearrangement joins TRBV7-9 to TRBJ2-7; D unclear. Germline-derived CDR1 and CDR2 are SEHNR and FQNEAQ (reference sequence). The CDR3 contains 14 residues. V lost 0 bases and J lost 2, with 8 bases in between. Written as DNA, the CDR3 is TGTGCCAGCAGCTTAGCGCCGGCCACCTACGAGCAGTACTTC. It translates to CASSLAPATYEQYF.

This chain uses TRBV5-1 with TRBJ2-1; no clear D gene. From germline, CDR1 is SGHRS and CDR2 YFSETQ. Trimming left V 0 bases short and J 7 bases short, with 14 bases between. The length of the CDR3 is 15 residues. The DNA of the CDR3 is TGCGCCAGCAGCTTGGCCGAGGTCGGTGGAAATGAGCAGTTCTTC. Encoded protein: CASSLAEVGGNEQFF.

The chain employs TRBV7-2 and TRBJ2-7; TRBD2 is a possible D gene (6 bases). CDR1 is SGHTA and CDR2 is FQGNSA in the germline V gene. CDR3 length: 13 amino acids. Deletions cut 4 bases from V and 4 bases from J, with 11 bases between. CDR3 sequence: CASSSIRGYEQYF. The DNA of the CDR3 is TGTGCCAGCAGCTCTATCCGGGGGTACGAGCAGTACTTC.

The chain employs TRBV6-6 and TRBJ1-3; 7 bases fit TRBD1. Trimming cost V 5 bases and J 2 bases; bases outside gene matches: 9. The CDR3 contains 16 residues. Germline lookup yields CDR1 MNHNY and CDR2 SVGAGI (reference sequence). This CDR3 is CASSQTGKWPGNTIYF. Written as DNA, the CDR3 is TGTGCCAGCAGTCAGACAGGGAAGTGGCCTGGAAACACCATATATTTT.

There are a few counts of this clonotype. The CDR3 bases are TGCAGTGTAACGACACCGTTAAGCGAGCAGTACTTC. It yields the protein CSVTTPLSEQYF. The V gene is TRBV20-1, the J gene TRBJ2-7; unclear D gene. The CDR3 loop spans 12 amino acids. Germline loops: CDR1 DFQATT, CDR2 SNEGSKA (reference sequence). Trimming pared 7 bases from V and 6 bases from J, leaving 16 bases between.

CDR3 protein: CASSSPGTGGTDTQYF. In DNA form, the CDR3 reads TGTGCCAGCAGCTCCCCCGGGACAGGAGGCACAGATACGCAGTATTTT. V and J are TRBV11-2 and TRBJ2-3, with 8 bases lining up with TRBD1. There are 16 residues in the CDR3. Per germline, CDR1 SGHAT and CDR2 FQNNGV. With V trimmed by 4 bases and J by 1 base, 7 bases remained unmatched. Combining the CDR3 with reference TRBV11-2 and TRBJ2-3 gives the whole variable domain EAGVAQSPRYKIIEKRQSVAFWCNPISGHATLYWYQQILGQGPKLLIQFQNNGVVDDSQLPKDRFSAERLKGVDSTLKIQPAKLEDSAVYLCASSSPGTGGTDTQYFGPGTRLTVL.

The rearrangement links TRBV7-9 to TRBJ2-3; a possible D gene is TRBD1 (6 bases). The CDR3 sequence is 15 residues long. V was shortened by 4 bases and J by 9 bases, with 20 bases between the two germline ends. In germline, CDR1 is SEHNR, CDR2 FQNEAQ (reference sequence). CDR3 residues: CASSYGDTGWGTQYF. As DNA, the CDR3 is TGTGCCAGCAGCTACGGGGACACCGGCTGGGGGACGCAGTATTTT.

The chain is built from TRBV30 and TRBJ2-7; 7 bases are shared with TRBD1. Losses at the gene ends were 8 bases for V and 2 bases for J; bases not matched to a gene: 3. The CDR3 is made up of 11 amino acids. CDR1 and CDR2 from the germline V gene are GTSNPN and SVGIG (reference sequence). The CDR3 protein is CAQGVPYEQYF. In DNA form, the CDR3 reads TGTGCCCAGGGGGTCCCCTACGAGCAGTACTTC.

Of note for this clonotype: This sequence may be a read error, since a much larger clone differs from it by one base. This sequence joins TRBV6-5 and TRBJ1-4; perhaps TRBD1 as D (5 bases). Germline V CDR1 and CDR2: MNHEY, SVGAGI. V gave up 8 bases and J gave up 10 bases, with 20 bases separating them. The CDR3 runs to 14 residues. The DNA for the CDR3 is TGTGCCAGCTCTGAGAGGGGATCTAGTGCAAAACTGTTTTTT. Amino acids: CASSERGSSAKLFF.

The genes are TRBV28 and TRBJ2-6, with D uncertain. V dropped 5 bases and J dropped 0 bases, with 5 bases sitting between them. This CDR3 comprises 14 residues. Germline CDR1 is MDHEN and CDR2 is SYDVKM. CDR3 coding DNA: TGTGCCAGCAGTGAATCCTCTGGGGCCAACGTCCTGACTTTC. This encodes CASSESSGANVLTF.

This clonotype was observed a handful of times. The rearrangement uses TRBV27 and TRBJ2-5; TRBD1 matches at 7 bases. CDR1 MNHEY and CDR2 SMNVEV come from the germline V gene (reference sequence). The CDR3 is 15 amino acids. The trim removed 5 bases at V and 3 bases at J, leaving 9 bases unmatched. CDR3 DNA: TGTGCCAGCAGTCGAGGGGGCTTAAGGGAAGAGACCCAGTACTTC. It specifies CASSRGGLREETQYF.

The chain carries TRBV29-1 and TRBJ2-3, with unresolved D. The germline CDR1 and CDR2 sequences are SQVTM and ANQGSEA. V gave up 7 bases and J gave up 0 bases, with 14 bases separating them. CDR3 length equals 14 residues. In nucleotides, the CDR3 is TGCAGCGGGATTAAGGCCGGTAGCACAGATACGCAGTATTTT. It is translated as CSGIKAGSTDTQYF.

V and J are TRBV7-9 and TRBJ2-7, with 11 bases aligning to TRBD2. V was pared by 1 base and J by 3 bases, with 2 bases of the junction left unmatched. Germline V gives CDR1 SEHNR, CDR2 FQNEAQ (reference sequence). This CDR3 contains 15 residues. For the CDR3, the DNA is TGTGCCAGCAGCTTAGTGACTAGCGGGAACTACGAGCAGTACTTC. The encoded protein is CASSLVTSGNYEQYF. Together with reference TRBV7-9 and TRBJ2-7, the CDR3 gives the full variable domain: DTGVSQNPRHKITKRGQNVTFRCDPISEHNRLYWYRQTLGQGPEFLTYFQNEAQLEKSRLLSDRFSAERPKGSFSTLEIQRTEQGDSAMYLCASSLVTSGNYEQYFGPGTRLTVT.

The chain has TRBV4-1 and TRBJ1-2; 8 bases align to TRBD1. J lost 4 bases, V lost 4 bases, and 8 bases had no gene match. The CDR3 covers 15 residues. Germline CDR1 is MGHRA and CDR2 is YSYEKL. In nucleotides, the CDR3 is TGCGCCAGCAGCCGAACGACAGGGGAGGCCTATGGCTACACCTTC. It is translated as CASSRTTGEAYGYTF.